This TCR beta chain was recovered during a study of OX40 agonist ivuxolimab in advanced cancers. Study details: Partial responses were observed in three patients, of whom one had hepatocellular carcinoma and two had cutaneous melanoma.

Using immunoSEQ multiplex PCR, the repertoire was profiled, and TCRdb retains in-frame clones only, with some absent. The profile shows about 48,000 clones, over 70% of them singletons. The sequences come from CD4+ or CD8+ T cells sorted from blood, collected in a trial of the OX40 agonist ivuxolimab. This TCR came from an adult with an advanced solid tumor such as melanoma, head and neck, liver or kidney cancer.

In DNA, the CDR3 is TGTGCCAGCAGCTTAGTTGGGACCACTTACAATGAGCAGTTCTTC. Translating it yields CASSLVGTTYNEQFF. The V and J genes are TRBV11-3 and TRBJ2-1; possibly TRBD1 or TRBD2 for D (5 bases each). Germline V gene sequence: CDR1 SGHNT, CDR2 YENEEA. This CDR3 has 15 amino acids. V lost 1 base and J 4 bases, leaving 11 bases between the germline ends.